Detailed here is one TCR beta chain. The record originates from a study of radiotherapy plus CTLA-4 blockade in lung cancer. The data were produced by immunoSEQ multiplex PCR, yet TCRdb's version contains in-frame clones alone and is incomplete. The sample contains more than 65,000 clones, roughly 87% of which appear only once. CDR1 is MDHEN, CDR2 SYDVKM, per germline. This CDR3 contains 14 residues. V was cut by 3 bases and J by 7 bases, with 13 bases left in between. The TCR comes from a human donor with non-small cell lung cancer who had stable disease on radiotherapy plus ipilimumab. The chain is built from TRBV28 and TRBJ2-1; D is perhaps TRBD2 (6 bases). Source: peripheral blood, taken from a patient treated with radiotherapy plus ipilimumab. CDR3 DNA sequence: TGTGCCAGCAGTTTTGGTTTGACTAGAAATGAGCAGTTCTTC. Translation: CASSFGLTRNEQFF.